One TCR beta chain is described in this entry. This clone has a single count. The clone's antigen remains unknown. No much larger clone is present one base from it, and per-base qualities are unavailable. This sample is drawn from a study of cytomegalovirus exposure and HLA in healthy donors (dated by TCRdb to about 2017). Regarding the complete study: An earlier analysis of around 600 of the donors reported approximately 290 Gb of sequence data and 117 million unique TCR beta sequences from 150 million to 200 million T cells. Roughly 300 gigabases of sequencing data and roughly 90 million unique TCR sequences were included in an early release covering around 650 HLA-typed donors. Of the 300 to 450 genotyped donors, about 80% fell in the genetic ancestry cluster associated with self-reported Caucasian donors. The aim of the study was to test whether cataloging public T cell receptors could identify signatures of past pathogen exposure. Using immunosequencing, the study profiled T cell repertoires from 666 subjects and related those repertoires to cytomegalovirus serostatus. In addition to the first cohort of 666 subjects, a separate validation cohort of approximately 110 different subjects was used. The study combined high-throughput TCR immunosequencing, statistical association of individual TCRs with disease status, and machine learning to predict cytomegalovirus infection status. A later analysis re-examined previously published TCR beta repertoires from just over 650 donors and added high-resolution HLA genotyping to investigate patterns of TCR occurrence. In the later analysis, no new phenotypic data were used to find candidate immune exposures; instead, reliance was placed on TCR beta sequences and their occurrence across donors. An earlier analysis of some 600 of the donors applied high-throughput TCR beta sequencing to assess whether each TCR beta V gene segment acted as functional or pseudogenic. Alongside the repertoire data, information on donor age, sex, ethnicity and CMV serostatus was compiled. A later genetic analysis used genome-wide SNP genotypes for about 60% of the roughly 700 donors, treating that subset as a discovery cohort. All discovery cohort repertoires had been generated on a single sequencing platform. HLA typing included class I and class II loci at four-digit resolution. Typing coverage differed by locus: A, B, C, DRB1 and DQB1 were typed in roughly 620-640 donors, DQA1 in 522, DPA1 in 600 to 610, and DPB1 in 400 to 490. A handful of DR-DQ haplotypes were treated as single units for association and clustering because of strong linkage in the cohort. Across around 400 genotyped donors of the cohort, an average of approximately 240,000 unique TCR beta nucleotide sequences per donor were sequenced, and roughly 20% of those sequences were non-productive. Study-wide findings and limitations: Because counts were too low, fewer than 20 rarely observed V segments, including chromosome 9 orphons, were excluded from the earlier analysis of under 650 of the donors. In a later analysis, TCR association rates were found to vary across HLA loci, with the most associated TCRs seen for DRB1 alleles and the fewest for HLA-C alleles. Three of the identified cytomegalovirus-associated TCR beta chains were confirmed in vitro to be specific for cytomegalovirus antigens. The classifier was reported to diagnose cytomegalovirus status with high specificity and sensitivity in both the original cohort and the validation cohort. A total of fewer than 200 TCR beta chains were listed by the study as associated with cytomegalovirus. It was suggested by the authors that the approach could potentially be generalized to other disease states and immunological phenotypes. Strong co-occurrence of HLA alleles, especially DR and DQ, made assigning TCR associations to individual alleles difficult. Across donors, most TCR sequences were observed very rarely, whereas some public TCRs were present in many individuals. According to a later analysis, parvovirus B19, influenza, CMV and Epstein-Barr virus appeared linked to several top co-occurrence clusters. Some IMGT-functional V segments, including TRBV6-2 and TRBV6-3, could not be told apart with the 87-base-pair reads, so those segments were excluded. Compared with the approximately 600-donor mean, donors in an Asian-associated ancestry cluster had fewer N-insertions in productive TCRs, according to a later genetic analysis. A further reported finding was that TCR beta sequences accurately predicted the HLA-A and HLA-B alleles for most subjects in the first cohort. A later analysis found that most CMV-associated TCR beta chains appeared HLA-restricted, with HLA associations seemingly driven largely by CMV exposure. Because HLA typing was unavailable for some donors at each locus, only the typed subset was used in association tests. In a later analysis, HLA-associated TCR beta chains showed more clonal expansion and lower generation probabilities than non-associated chains that were equally common. Specific HLA alleles were associated with 16,951 TCR beta sequences at a false discovery rate of 0.05 in a later analysis. Broadly in line with IMGT annotations, most TCR beta V segments showed up in productive rearrangements about 87% or about 30% of the time in an earlier analysis of around 550 of the donors. V-gene and J-gene trimming of TCR beta chains was associated with a missense DCLRE1C variant in a later genetic analysis, and the association was replicated in an independent cohort. CMV serostatus was the only immune exposure information available for the cohort. Correlated functional status among segregating V segments might reflect linkage disequilibrium, but an unknown experimental factor could not be ruled out. The presence/absence analyses assumed that sequencing depth was roughly uniform across donors, and that assumption may not be true. The cohort was sequenced for TCR beta chains only, and without alpha or paired-chain data the features that could be detected were limited. A group of highly shared sequence variants was considered likely to be a technical artifact of the sequencing pipeline.

Trimming leaves V shorter by 4 bases and J shorter by 3 bases, with the junction holding 6 bases beyond the gene matches. As encoded in the germline V gene, CDR1 is SNHLY while CDR2 is FYNNEI. The CDR3 runs 14 residues from the cysteine to the phenylalanine. Left in the record is the CDR3 DNA by itself, 42 bases read in frame from the first base. Library prep was done by the immunoSEQ multiplex PCR assay. A mixture of 60 forward primers for TCR Vbeta segments and 13 reverse primers for TCR Jbeta segments was used in the multiplex PCR. The CDR3 region of rearranged TCR beta genes was amplified from genomic DNA with a multiplex PCR assay. On the Illumina HiSeq System, the amplified TCR beta libraries were sequenced as 87-base-pair reads. Per the original workflow: In a later analysis, approximately 74 million unique TCR beta chains were counted across the 500 to 850 repertoires, and roughly 9.9 million of these chains were shared by at least two donors. To remove PCR and sequencing errors, raw reads were error-corrected and collapsed into unique sequences using a nearest-neighbor algorithm that merged closely related sequences. Alignment of CDR3 sequences to IMGT reference sequences was used to assign V, D and J gene segments. For a sequence to be retained, at least a six-nucleotide match to both a V gene segment and a J gene segment was required. Rearrangements were called productive when the CDR3 lacked stop codons and stayed in frame with V and J; all others were non-productive. Following IMGT convention, CDR3 was defined as the stretch from the second conserved V-encoded cysteine up to the conserved J-encoded phenylalanine. Sequences without an unambiguous match to a single V gene segment were excluded from the earlier analysis of 500 to 700 of the donors. An earlier analysis of 550 to 650 of the donors classified V segments as functional when productive rearrangements were above 56.7% and as segregating when the standard deviation between donors was above 5%. To diagnose cytomegalovirus status from the catalog of TCR beta chain sequences, a statistical classification framework was built. V and J gene assignment, in a later analysis, came from comparing TCR nucleotide sequences with IMGT/GENE-DB human TR gene sequences. The TCRdist pipeline was used in a later analysis to assign CDR3 sequences and most-parsimonious VDJ recombination scenarios. In a later analysis, each TCR beta chain was defined by its CDR3 amino acid sequence together with its V-gene family, and reads without a unique V-gene family were excluded. To address suspected cross-contamination and a sequencing artifact, a later analysis removed around 600 highly shared, low-generation-probability nucleotide sequences. In a later analysis, a clonal expansion index for each public chain was calculated from normalized within-repertoire ranks of inferred template counts. Generation probabilities in a later analysis came from a VDJ recombination model fitted to out-of-frame rearrangements, and those results were checked against IGoR. In a later analysis, hypergeometric tests were used to score TCR-TCR, TCR-HLA and TCR-CMV co-occurrence, with a repertoire-size bias correction applied to TCR pairs. To estimate false discovery rates, a later analysis permuted the HLA or CMV assignments 20 times. In a later analysis, co-occurring TCRs were grouped with DBSCAN, and TCRdist sequence similarity was added when clustering was performed within HLA-allele-positive subsets. Repertoires with fewer than 30,000 or more than 120,000 public chains were left out of co-occurrence clustering, as were five repertoires with anomalous nucleotide sharing. The source is immuneACCESS, and TCRdb retained only in-frame sequences with V and J called. Part of the clones is not carried over; for the studies checked, unresolved V genes explain less than half of this, and the remainder is unexplained. V and J calls plus clone size are reproduced from that table; the DNA served to infer D and trimming. The sample table lists roughly 120,000 clones, 70% to 80% of them with a count of one. 5.4% of the sample belongs to the ten largest clones.

The cohort comprised around 700 healthy bone marrow donors. All cohort members were sampled while nominally healthy, although unrecorded immune exposures were likely present. The donor tested CMV seropositive, placing the donor among the approximately 310 seropositive members of the cohort. Each donor provided a peripheral blood sample, and peripheral blood mononuclear cells were used for TCR beta sequencing. Genomic DNA extraction from the blood cell samples was performed with the Qiagen DNeasy Blood Extraction Kit. Sequencing was carried out using PBMCs. The chain uses TRBV2 and TRBJ2-7, with 7 bases matching TRBD2. The source is a woman in her 30s in good health and CMV-seropositive. For the CDR3, the sequence is CASSVGLADYEQYF. The bases are TGTGCCAGCAGTGTCGGTCTAGCGGACTACGAGCAGTACTTC.